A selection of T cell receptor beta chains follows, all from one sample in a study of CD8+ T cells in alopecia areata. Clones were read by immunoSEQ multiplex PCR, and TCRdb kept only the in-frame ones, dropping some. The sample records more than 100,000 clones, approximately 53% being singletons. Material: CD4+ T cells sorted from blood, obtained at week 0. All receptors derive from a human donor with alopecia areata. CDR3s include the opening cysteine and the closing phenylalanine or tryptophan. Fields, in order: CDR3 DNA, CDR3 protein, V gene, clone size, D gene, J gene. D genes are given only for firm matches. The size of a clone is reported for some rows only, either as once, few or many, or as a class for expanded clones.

cdr3_nt: TGCAGCGTTGAAGGAGTGGGGGGCGCCGAGCAGTACTTC; cdr3_aa: CSVEGVGGAEQYF; v_call: TRBV29-1; clone_size: few; d_call: .; j_call: TRBJ2-7
cdr3_nt: TGTGCCAGCAGGGGTTCGGGGGAGAGCACAGATACGCAGTATTTT; cdr3_aa: CASRGSGESTDTQYF; v_call: TRBV2; clone_size: few; d_call: .; j_call: TRBJ2-3
cdr3_nt: TGTGCCAGCAGCGGCGGACTAGCGGACGAGCAGTACTTC; cdr3_aa: CASSGGLADEQYF; v_call: TRBV9; clone_size: .; d_call: TRBD2; j_call: TRBJ2-7
cdr3_nt: TGTGCCAGCAGCGCCGGAAAGGCCACTGAAGCTTTCTTT; cdr3_aa: CASSAGKATEAFF; v_call: TRBV9; clone_size: .; d_call: .; j_call: TRBJ1-1
cdr3_nt: TGTGCCAGCAGCTTAGCGGGGGGGTCTGGTCAGGATACGCAGTATTTT; cdr3_aa: CASSLAGGSGQDTQYF; v_call: TRBV7-6; clone_size: .; d_call: TRBD2; j_call: TRBJ2-3
cdr3_nt: TGCAGCGCGGGACAGGGGAAAACTGAAGCTTTCTTT; cdr3_aa: CSAGQGKTEAFF; v_call: TRBV29-1; clone_size: few; d_call: TRBD1; j_call: TRBJ1-1
cdr3_nt: TGCGCCAGCTCCACAGGGTACTATGGCTACACCTTC; cdr3_aa: CASSTGYYGYTF; v_call: TRBV5-1; clone_size: .; d_call: .; j_call: TRBJ1-2
cdr3_nt: TGTGCCAGCAGTGAGCGCCGGGGGCCATACGAGCAGTACTTC; cdr3_aa: CASSERRGPYEQYF; v_call: TRBV2; clone_size: once; d_call: .; j_call: TRBJ2-7
cdr3_nt: TGTGCCAGCAGGGGAAAGGGGGCCACAGATACGCAGTATTTT; cdr3_aa: CASRGKGATDTQYF; v_call: TRBV28; clone_size: few; d_call: TRBD1; j_call: TRBJ2-3
cdr3_nt: TGCGCCAGCAGTCAATGGGTGAACCTCTACGAGCAGTACTTC; cdr3_aa: CASSQWVNLYEQYF; v_call: TRBV23-1; clone_size: .; d_call: .; j_call: TRBJ2-7
cdr3_nt: TGCGCCAGCAGCTTAAGGCCCGCGGGACCAGCGGGCAATGAGCAGTTCTTC; cdr3_aa: CASSLRPAGPAGNEQFF; v_call: TRBV5-1; clone_size: few; d_call: .; j_call: TRBJ2-1
cdr3_nt: TGTGCCTGGAGTGGTAGGCGAGTTGAAGCTTTCTTT; cdr3_aa: CAWSGRRVEAFF; v_call: TRBV30; clone_size: .; d_call: .; j_call: TRBJ1-1
cdr3_nt: TGTGCCAGCAGCCCACTCGCCGTTGAGACCCAGTACTTC; cdr3_aa: CASSPLAVETQYF; v_call: TRBV7-3; clone_size: .; d_call: .; j_call: TRBJ2-5
cdr3_nt: TGTGCCAGCAGCCCCTCCGGGACAGGGGTCACCTACGAGCAGTACTTC; cdr3_aa: CASSPSGTGVTYEQYF; v_call: TRBV7-6; clone_size: .; d_call: TRBD1; j_call: TRBJ2-7
cdr3_nt: TGTGCCATCAGTGAGTCCCCTCAGGGATCCGACTATGGCTACACCTTC; cdr3_aa: CAISESPQGSDYGYTF; v_call: TRBV10-3; clone_size: once; d_call: .; j_call: TRBJ1-2
cdr3_nt: TGTGCCAGCTCACCACCGCCAGGGGGTCGGAACACCGGGGAGCTGTTTTTT; cdr3_aa: CASSPPPGGRNTGELFF; v_call: TRBV18; clone_size: .; d_call: TRBD1; j_call: TRBJ2-2
cdr3_nt: TGTGCCAGCAGCCCAAACGGGACCGATGTCAAAGAGACCCAGTACTTC; cdr3_aa: CASSPNGTDVKETQYF; v_call: TRBV21-1; clone_size: few; d_call: .; j_call: TRBJ2-5
cdr3_nt: TGTGCCAGCAGCCCCACTAGGGTGGGCCTGGAGCAGTACTTC; cdr3_aa: CASSPTRVGLEQYF; v_call: TRBV13; clone_size: .; d_call: .; j_call: TRBJ2-7
cdr3_nt: TGCGCCAGCAGCCTGAGAAGATGGCAGAGCTCCTACAATGAGCAGTTCTTC; cdr3_aa: CASSLRRWQSSYNEQFF; v_call: TRBV5-1; clone_size: .; d_call: .; j_call: TRBJ2-1
cdr3_nt: TGCGCCAGCAGCCTCCTAGCGGCTACCCTGGGTGAGCAGTTCTTC; cdr3_aa: CASSLLAATLGEQFF; v_call: TRBV5-1; clone_size: .; d_call: TRBD2; j_call: TRBJ2-1
cdr3_nt: TGTGCCAGCAGGAAGTGGACAGGGTCCGGGGCCAACGTCCTGACTTTC; cdr3_aa: CASRKWTGSGANVLTF; v_call: TRBV14; clone_size: few; d_call: TRBD1; j_call: TRBJ2-6
cdr3_nt: TGCAGCGTTCTTCAGGGGAGGCTGAAAGGTAGCAATCAGCCCCAGCATTTT; cdr3_aa: CSVLQGRLKGSNQPQHF; v_call: TRBV29-1; clone_size: few; d_call: .; j_call: TRBJ1-5
cdr3_nt: TGTGCCAGCAGCTCCGGCCGGGCTAGCGGGAACTACGAGCAGTACTTC; cdr3_aa: CASSSGRASGNYEQYF; v_call: TRBV7-2; clone_size: few; d_call: TRBD2; j_call: TRBJ2-7
cdr3_nt: TGTGCCAGCAGCCGCGGAAGCTATGGCTACACCTTC; cdr3_aa: CASSRGSYGYTF; v_call: TRBV27; clone_size: .; d_call: .; j_call: TRBJ1-2
cdr3_nt: TGTGCCTGGAGTGTATTGGGCCCCCTGAGGGCTTTCTTT; cdr3_aa: CAWSVLGPLRAFF; v_call: TRBV30; clone_size: .; d_call: .; j_call: TRBJ1-1
cdr3_nt: TGTGCCAGCAGGCGACAGGGGTATGGCTACACCTTC; cdr3_aa: CASRRQGYGYTF; v_call: TRBV2; clone_size: .; d_call: TRBD1; j_call: TRBJ1-2
cdr3_nt: TGCAGCGTTGAAGATCTTTCCCGCCCTAGCACAGATACGCAGTATTTT; cdr3_aa: CSVEDLSRPSTDTQYF; v_call: TRBV29-1; clone_size: .; d_call: .; j_call: TRBJ2-3
cdr3_nt: TGTGCCAGCAGCTTAGGGAGACAGGGGGACACTGAAGCTTTCTTT; cdr3_aa: CASSLGRQGDTEAFF; v_call: TRBV11-3; clone_size: .; d_call: TRBD1; j_call: TRBJ1-1
cdr3_nt: TGTGCCAGCAGCCTACCCGGTCGGGGACCTGACGAGCAGTACTTC; cdr3_aa: CASSLPGRGPDEQYF; v_call: TRBV5-6; clone_size: .; d_call: .; j_call: TRBJ2-7
cdr3_nt: TGTGCCAGCAGCGTGTGGACCGGGGAGCTGTTTTTT; cdr3_aa: CASSVWTGELFF; v_call: TRBV9; clone_size: .; d_call: .; j_call: TRBJ2-2
cdr3_nt: TGTGCCACCAGCAGAGATGGGAGGGACCAAGAGACCCAGTACTTC; cdr3_aa: CATSRDGRDQETQYF; v_call: TRBV15; clone_size: .; d_call: TRBD2; j_call: TRBJ2-5
cdr3_nt: TGTGCCAGCAGCTTAAACGGGGCGGAGGAGACCCAGTACTTC; cdr3_aa: CASSLNGAEETQYF; v_call: TRBV7-3; clone_size: .; d_call: .; j_call: TRBJ2-5
cdr3_nt: TGTGCCAGCAGCTTAATGACAGGCGGCCTTAACTCTGGGGCCAACGTCCTGACTTTC; cdr3_aa: CASSLMTGGLNSGANVLTF; v_call: TRBV7-9; clone_size: .; d_call: .; j_call: TRBJ2-6
cdr3_nt: TGTGCCTGGAGTCGCCAGGGCTCGTCCGGCTACACCTTC; cdr3_aa: CAWSRQGSSGYTF; v_call: TRBV30; clone_size: .; d_call: .; j_call: TRBJ1-2
cdr3_nt: TGTGCCAGCAGCCCCTCTAGCGGGGGGGTCCAAGAGACCCAGTACTTC; cdr3_aa: CASSPSSGGVQETQYF; v_call: TRBV7-2; clone_size: .; d_call: TRBD2; j_call: TRBJ2-5
cdr3_nt: TGTGCCAGCAGAGCCGGGACAGTAAATGAAAAACTGTTTTTT; cdr3_aa: CASRAGTVNEKLFF; v_call: TRBV7-2; clone_size: few; d_call: TRBD1; j_call: TRBJ1-4
cdr3_nt: TGTGCCAGCAGCCGAAAGGGACCGGCGGAAGGAGGCTACACCTTC; cdr3_aa: CASSRKGPAEGGYTF; v_call: TRBV27; clone_size: .; d_call: .; j_call: TRBJ1-2
cdr3_nt: TGTGCCAGCAGTTTAGCGGGTGGGCGACGCTTGCATAGCAATCAGCCCCAGCATTTT; cdr3_aa: CASSLAGGRRLHSNQPQHF; v_call: TRBV28; clone_size: .; d_call: .; j_call: TRBJ1-5
cdr3_nt: TGTGCCAGCAGGCCCACTAGCGGGAGATCAGATACGCAGTATTTT; cdr3_aa: CASRPTSGRSDTQYF; v_call: TRBV2; clone_size: .; d_call: TRBD2; j_call: TRBJ2-3
cdr3_nt: TGTGCCAGCAGCTTAATGGGGGGCTTC; cdr3_aa: CASSLMGGF; v_call: TRBV7-3; clone_size: few; d_call: .; j_call: TRBJ2-7
cdr3_nt: TGTGCCAGCAGGGACAGGGAATCCACAGATACGCAGTATTTT; cdr3_aa: CASRDRESTDTQYF; v_call: TRBV4-2; clone_size: .; d_call: TRBD1; j_call: TRBJ2-3
cdr3_nt: TGTGCCAGCAGCTTAAGTGCAGGAACCGGGGAGCTGTTTTTT; cdr3_aa: CASSLSAGTGELFF; v_call: TRBV7-2; clone_size: .; d_call: .; j_call: TRBJ2-2
cdr3_nt: TGCGCCAGCAGCGAGGTCGGCCGGGAGCAGTACTTC; cdr3_aa: CASSEVGREQYF; v_call: TRBV5-1; clone_size: few; d_call: .; j_call: TRBJ2-7
cdr3_nt: TGTGCCAGCAGCTCCCAGGGACTCCCAGGCTACACCTTC; cdr3_aa: CASSSQGLPGYTF; v_call: TRBV7-9; clone_size: few; d_call: .; j_call: TRBJ1-2
cdr3_nt: TGCGCCAGCAGCTTGGCCCAGGGGGATCAGCCCCAGCATTTT; cdr3_aa: CASSLAQGDQPQHF; v_call: TRBV5-1; clone_size: .; d_call: TRBD1; j_call: TRBJ1-5
cdr3_nt: TGTGCCACCAGAACGACAGTTTACGAGCAGTACTTC; cdr3_aa: CATRTTVYEQYF; v_call: TRBV10-3; clone_size: few; d_call: .; j_call: TRBJ2-7
cdr3_nt: TGTGCCAGCAGTGAAGGGACAGGTGTCTTCTCTGGGGCCAACGTCCTGACTTTC; cdr3_aa: CASSEGTGVFSGANVLTF; v_call: TRBV6-1; clone_size: .; d_call: TRBD1; j_call: TRBJ2-6
cdr3_nt: TGTGCCATCCAGATTGGGACTGTTAGCGACGAGCAGTACTTC; cdr3_aa: CAIQIGTVSDEQYF; v_call: TRBV6-1; clone_size: .; d_call: .; j_call: TRBJ2-7
cdr3_nt: TGTGCCAGCAGCCTGGGACAGGCTGGGGGCTACACCTTC; cdr3_aa: CASSLGQAGGYTF; v_call: TRBV7-9; clone_size: .; d_call: TRBD1; j_call: TRBJ1-2
cdr3_nt: TGTGCCAGCAGCTTAGGCAGGGATCAGCCCCAGCATTTT; cdr3_aa: CASSLGRDQPQHF; v_call: TRBV7-2; clone_size: .; d_call: .; j_call: TRBJ1-5
cdr3_nt: TGCGCCAGCAGGAGGTTGCTAGGGACAGCAAACACCGGGGAGCTGTTTTTT; cdr3_aa: CASRRLLGTANTGELFF; v_call: TRBV5-1; clone_size: .; d_call: TRBD1; j_call: TRBJ2-2
cdr3_nt: TGTGCCAGCAGCCAAGGTAAACAGGGGGAAGCTTTCTTT; cdr3_aa: CASSQGKQGEAFF; v_call: TRBV4-2; clone_size: few; d_call: TRBD1; j_call: TRBJ1-1
cdr3_nt: TGTGCCAGCAGCTTAGGACAGACGTTTAATGAGCAGTTCTTC; cdr3_aa: CASSLGQTFNEQFF; v_call: TRBV7-2; clone_size: few; d_call: .; j_call: TRBJ2-1
cdr3_nt: TGTGCCACCAGCAGCGGGACTGACTTCCGCACAGATACGCAGTATTTT; cdr3_aa: CATSSGTDFRTDTQYF; v_call: TRBV15; clone_size: few; d_call: .; j_call: TRBJ2-3
cdr3_nt: TGTGCCAGCAGTCCGGGACACCCTAGCAATCAGCCCCAGCATTTT; cdr3_aa: CASSPGHPSNQPQHF; v_call: TRBV6-5; clone_size: few; d_call: .; j_call: TRBJ1-5
cdr3_nt: TGCGCCAGCAGTGAGGCAGAGTACGAGCAGTACTTC; cdr3_aa: CASSEAEYEQYF; v_call: TRBV10-2; clone_size: few; d_call: .; j_call: TRBJ2-7
cdr3_nt: TGTGCCAGCAGTTTCCGGACAGGGGTAGTGTCCGAGCAGTACTTC; cdr3_aa: CASSFRTGVVSEQYF; v_call: TRBV6-6; clone_size: .; d_call: TRBD1; j_call: TRBJ2-7